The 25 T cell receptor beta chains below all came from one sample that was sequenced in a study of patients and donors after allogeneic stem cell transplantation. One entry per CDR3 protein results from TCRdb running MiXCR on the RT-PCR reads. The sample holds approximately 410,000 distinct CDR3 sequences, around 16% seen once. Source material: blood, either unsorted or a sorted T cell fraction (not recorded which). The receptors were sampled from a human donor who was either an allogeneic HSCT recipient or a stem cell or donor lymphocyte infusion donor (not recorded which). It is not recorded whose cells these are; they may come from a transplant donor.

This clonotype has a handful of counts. In DNA form, the CDR3 reads TGCGCCAGCAGCCAAGATCGGGGTGGCTATGGCTACACCTTC. Translated, it gives CASSQDRGGYGYTF. The rearrangement uses TRBV4-3 and TRBJ1-2; D is uncertain. This CDR3 spans 14 amino acids. The germline V and J ends were trimmed by 0 bases and 4 bases, with 9 bases remaining between them. The germline CDR1 and CDR2 sequences are LGHNA and YSLEER.

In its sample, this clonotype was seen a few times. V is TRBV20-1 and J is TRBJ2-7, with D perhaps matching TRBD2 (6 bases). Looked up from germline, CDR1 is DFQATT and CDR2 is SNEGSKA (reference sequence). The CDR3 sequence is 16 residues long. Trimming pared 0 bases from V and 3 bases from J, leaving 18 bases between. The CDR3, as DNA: TGCAGTGCTAGAGATCCCGCTAGCGCACTGGACTACGAGCAGTACTTC. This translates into CSARDPASALDYEQYF.

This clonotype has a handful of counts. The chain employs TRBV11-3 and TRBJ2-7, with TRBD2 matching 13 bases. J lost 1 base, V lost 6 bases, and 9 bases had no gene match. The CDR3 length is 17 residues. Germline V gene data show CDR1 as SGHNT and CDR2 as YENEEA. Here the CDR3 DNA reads TGTGCCAGCAGTCTACGACTAGCGGGAGGTCTATCCTACGAGCAGTACTTC. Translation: CASSLRLAGGLSYEQYF.

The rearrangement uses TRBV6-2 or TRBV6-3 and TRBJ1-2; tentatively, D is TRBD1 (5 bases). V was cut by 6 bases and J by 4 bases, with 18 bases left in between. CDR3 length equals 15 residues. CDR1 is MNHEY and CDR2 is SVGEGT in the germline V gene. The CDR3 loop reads CASSRDGGRVYGYTF. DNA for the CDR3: TGTGCCAGCAGCCGGGACGGCGGCCGGGTCTATGGCTACACCTTC.

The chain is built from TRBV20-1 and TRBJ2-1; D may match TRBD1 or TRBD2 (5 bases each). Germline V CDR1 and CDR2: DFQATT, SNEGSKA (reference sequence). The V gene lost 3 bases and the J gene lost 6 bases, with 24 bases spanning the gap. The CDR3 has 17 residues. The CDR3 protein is CSAREGPGTLGSNEQFF. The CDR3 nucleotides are TGCAGTGCTAGGGAAGGCCCCGGGACCCTCGGGTCCAATGAGCAGTTCTTC.

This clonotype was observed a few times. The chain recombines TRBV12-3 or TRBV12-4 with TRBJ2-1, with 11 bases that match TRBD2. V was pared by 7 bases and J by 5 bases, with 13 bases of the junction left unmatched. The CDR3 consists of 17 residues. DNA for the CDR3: TGTGCCAGCACCTCCCCGACTAGCGGGGTAAGGAACAATGAGCAGTTCTTC. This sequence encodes CASTSPTSGVRNNEQFF.

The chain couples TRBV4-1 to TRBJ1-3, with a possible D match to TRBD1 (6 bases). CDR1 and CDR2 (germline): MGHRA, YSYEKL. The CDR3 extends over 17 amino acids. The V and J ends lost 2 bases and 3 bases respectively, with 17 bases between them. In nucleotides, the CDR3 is TGCGCCAGCAGCCAACTACTACAGGGTTTGGGTGGAAACACCATATATTTT. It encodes CASSQLLQGLGGNTIYF.

The CDR3 region is CASSVGGNTDTQYF. CDR3 nucleotides: TGTGCCAGCAGCGTGGGGGGTAACACAGATACGCAGTATTTT. The chain recombines TRBV9 with TRBJ2-3, with a tentative D call TRBD2 (6 bases). This CDR3 is 14 amino acids long. V shed 2 bases and J shed 2 bases, with 9 bases lying between them. In germline, CDR1 is SGDLS, CDR2 YYNGEE.

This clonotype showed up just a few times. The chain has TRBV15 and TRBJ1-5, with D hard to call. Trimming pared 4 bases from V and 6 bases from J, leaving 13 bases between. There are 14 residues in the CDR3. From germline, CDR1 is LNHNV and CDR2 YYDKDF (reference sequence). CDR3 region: CATSTTLNAQPQHF. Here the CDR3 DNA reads TGTGCCACCAGCACAACCCTTAACGCTCAGCCCCAGCATTTT.

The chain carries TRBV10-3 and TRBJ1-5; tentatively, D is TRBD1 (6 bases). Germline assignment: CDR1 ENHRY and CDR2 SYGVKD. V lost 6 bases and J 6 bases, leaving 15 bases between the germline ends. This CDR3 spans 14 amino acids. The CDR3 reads CAISSDRKPQPQHF. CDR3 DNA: TGTGCCATCAGCTCCGACAGGAAACCTCAGCCCCAGCATTTT.

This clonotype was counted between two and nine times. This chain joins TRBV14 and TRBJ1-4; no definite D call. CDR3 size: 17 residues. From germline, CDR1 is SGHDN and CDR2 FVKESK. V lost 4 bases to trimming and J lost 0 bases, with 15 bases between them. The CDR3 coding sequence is TGTGCCAGCAGCCGTTACCCCACACGTGCAACTAATGAAAAACTGTTTTTT. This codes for CASSRYPTRATNEKLFF.

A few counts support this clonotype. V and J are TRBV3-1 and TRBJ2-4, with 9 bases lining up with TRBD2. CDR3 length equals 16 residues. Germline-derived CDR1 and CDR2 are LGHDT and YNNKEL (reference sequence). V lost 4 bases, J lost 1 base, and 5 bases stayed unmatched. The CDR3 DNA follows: TGTGCCAGCAGCCTTCAGAGCGGGAGGGCCAAAAACATTCAGTACTTC. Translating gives CASSLQSGRAKNIQYF.

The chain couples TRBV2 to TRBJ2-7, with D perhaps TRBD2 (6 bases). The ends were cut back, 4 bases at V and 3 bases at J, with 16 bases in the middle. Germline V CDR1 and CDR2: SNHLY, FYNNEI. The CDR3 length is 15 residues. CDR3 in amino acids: CASSGGDGSNYEQYF. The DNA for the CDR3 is TGTGCCAGCAGTGGTGGGGACGGGAGTAACTACGAGCAGTACTTC.

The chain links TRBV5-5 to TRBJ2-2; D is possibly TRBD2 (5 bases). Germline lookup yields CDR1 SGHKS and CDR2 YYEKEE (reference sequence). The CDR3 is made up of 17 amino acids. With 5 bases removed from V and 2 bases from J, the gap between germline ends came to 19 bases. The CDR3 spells CASSTRAMGANTGELFF. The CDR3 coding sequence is TGTGCCAGCAGTACCCGGGCGATGGGAGCCAACACCGGGGAGCTGTTTTTT. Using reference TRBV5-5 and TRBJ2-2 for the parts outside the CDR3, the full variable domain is DAGVTQSPTHLIKTRGQQVTLRCSPISGHKSVSWYQQVLGQGPQFIFQYYEKEERGRGNFPDRFSARQFPNYSSELNVNALLLGDSALYLCASSTRAMGANTGELFFGEGSRLTVL.

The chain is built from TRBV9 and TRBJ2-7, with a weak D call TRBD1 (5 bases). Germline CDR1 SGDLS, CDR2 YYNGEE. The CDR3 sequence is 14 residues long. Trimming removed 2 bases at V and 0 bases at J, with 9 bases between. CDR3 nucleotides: TGTGCCAGCAGCGTTCGACAGAGCTCCTACGAGCAGTACTTC. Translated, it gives CASSVRQSSYEQYF.

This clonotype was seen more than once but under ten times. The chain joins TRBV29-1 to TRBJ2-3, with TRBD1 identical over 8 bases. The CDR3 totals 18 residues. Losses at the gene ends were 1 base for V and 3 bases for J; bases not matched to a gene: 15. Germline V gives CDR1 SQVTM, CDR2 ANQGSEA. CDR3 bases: TGCAGCGTTGAAGGGACCCCTACGACAGGGGTTATTACAGATACGCAGTATTTT. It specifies CSVEGTPTTGVITDTQYF.

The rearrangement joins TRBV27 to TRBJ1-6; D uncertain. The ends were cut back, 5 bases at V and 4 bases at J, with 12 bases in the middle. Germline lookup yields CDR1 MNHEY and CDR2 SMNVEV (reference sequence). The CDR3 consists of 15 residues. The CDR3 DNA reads TGTGCCAGCAGTCCCAGTACCGTATATAATTCACCCCTCCACTTT. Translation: CASSPSTVYNSPLHF.

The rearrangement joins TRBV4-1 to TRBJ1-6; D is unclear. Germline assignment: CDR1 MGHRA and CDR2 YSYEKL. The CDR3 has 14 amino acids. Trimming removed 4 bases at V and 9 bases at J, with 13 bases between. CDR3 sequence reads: CASSLIGVGSPLHF. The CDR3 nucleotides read TGCGCCAGCAGCCTAATCGGAGTGGGTTCACCCCTCCACTTT.

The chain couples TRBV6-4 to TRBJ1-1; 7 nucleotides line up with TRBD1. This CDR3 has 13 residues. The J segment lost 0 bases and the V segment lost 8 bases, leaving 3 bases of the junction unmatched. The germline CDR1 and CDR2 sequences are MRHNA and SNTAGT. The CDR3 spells CASRRGMNTEAFF. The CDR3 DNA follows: TGTGCCAGCCGCAGGGGGATGAACACTGAAGCTTTCTTT.

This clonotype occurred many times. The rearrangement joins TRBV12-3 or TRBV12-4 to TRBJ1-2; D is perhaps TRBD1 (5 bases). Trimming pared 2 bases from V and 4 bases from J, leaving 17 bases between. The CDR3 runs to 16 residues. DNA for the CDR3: TGTGCCAGCAGTTTAATGGGTTCGGGACGGCCCTATGGCTACACCTTC. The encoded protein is CASSLMGSGRPYGYTF.

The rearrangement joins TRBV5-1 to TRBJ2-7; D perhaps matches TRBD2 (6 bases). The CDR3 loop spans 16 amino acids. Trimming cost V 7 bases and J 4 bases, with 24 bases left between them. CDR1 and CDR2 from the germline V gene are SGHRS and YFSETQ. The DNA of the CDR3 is TGCGCCAGCTGCATCGAACCCGGGGGAACCCTATACGAGCAGTACTTC. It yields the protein CASCIEPGGTLYEQYF.

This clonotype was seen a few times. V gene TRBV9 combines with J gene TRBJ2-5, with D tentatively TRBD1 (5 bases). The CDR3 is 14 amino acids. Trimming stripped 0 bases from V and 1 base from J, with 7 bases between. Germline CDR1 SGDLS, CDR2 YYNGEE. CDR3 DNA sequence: TGTGCCAGCAGCGTAGAGGGGCCCCAAGAGACCCAGTACTTC. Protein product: CASSVEGPQETQYF. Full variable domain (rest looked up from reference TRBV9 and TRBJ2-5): DSGVTQTPKHLITATGQRVTLRCSPRSGDLSVYWYQQSLDQGLQFLIQYYNGEERAKGNILERFSAQQFPDLHSELNLSSLELGDSALYFCASSVEGPQETQYFGPGTRLLVL.

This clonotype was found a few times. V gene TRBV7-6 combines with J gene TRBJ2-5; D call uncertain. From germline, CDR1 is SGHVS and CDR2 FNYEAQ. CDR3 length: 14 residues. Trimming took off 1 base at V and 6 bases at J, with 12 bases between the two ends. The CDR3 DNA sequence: TGTGCCAGCAGCTTAGTAGGACCCAAGCAGACCCAGTACTTC. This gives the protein CASSLVGPKQTQYF.

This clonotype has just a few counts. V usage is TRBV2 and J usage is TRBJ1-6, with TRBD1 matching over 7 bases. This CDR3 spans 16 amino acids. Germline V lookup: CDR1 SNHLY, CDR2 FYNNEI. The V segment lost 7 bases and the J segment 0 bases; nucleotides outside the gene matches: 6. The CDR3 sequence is CASTNRDSSYNSPLHF. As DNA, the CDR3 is TGTGCCAGCACGAACCGGGACAGCTCCTATAATTCACCCCTCCACTTT. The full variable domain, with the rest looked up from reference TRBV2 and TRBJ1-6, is EPEVTQTPSHQVTQMGQEVILRCVPISNHLYFYWYRQILGQKVEFLVSFYNNEISEKSEIFDDQFSVERPDGSNFTLKIRSTKLEDSAMYFCASTNRDSSYNSPLHFGNGTRLTVT.

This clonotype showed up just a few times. This CDR3 is CSAPSRGAGEKLFF. In DNA, the CDR3 is TGCAGTGCTCCCTCTAGGGGGGCGGGGGAAAAACTGTTTTTT. The chain uses TRBV20-1 and TRBJ1-4; a possible D gene is TRBD1 (6 bases). The CDR3 contains 14 residues. Between the trimmed V and J ends, which lost 5 bases and 8 bases, there was a span of 18 bases. Germline values: CDR1 DFQATT, CDR2 SNEGSKA (reference sequence).